The 32 T cell receptor beta chains presented below share a single source sample, sequenced in a study of cytomegalovirus exposure and HLA in healthy donors. A multiplex PCR was run with 60 Vbeta primers and 13 Jbeta primers. Profiling relied on immunoSEQ multiplex PCR, and the TCRdb table lists in-frame clones only, not all of them. Found here are fewer than 250,000 clones, roughly 80% of them singletons; the top ten hold about 3%. Sequenced input: PBMCs. The receptor source for this set is a young man in good health and CMV-seronegative.

The chain has TRBV28 and TRBJ1-4; weak D call: TRBD1 (6 bases). The CDR3 length is 14 residues. V lost 6 bases and J 8 bases, leaving 16 bases between the germline ends. CDR1 is MDHEN and CDR2 is SYDVKM in the germline V gene. The CDR3, as DNA: TGTGCCAGCAGGGGGGCGGGGGCTCGGGAAAAACTGTTTTTT. It codes for CASRGAGAREKLFF.

This chain uses TRBV9 with TRBJ2-1, with 8 bases lining up with TRBD2. Looked up from germline, CDR1 is SGDLS and CDR2 is YYNGEE. With 3 bases clipped from V and 2 bases from J, the junction kept 4 bases outside the gene matches. CDR3 size: 15 residues. The CDR3 protein is CASSAAGGTYNEQFF. CDR3 nucleotide sequence: TGTGCCAGCAGCGCCGCGGGGGGTACCTACAATGAGCAGTTCTTC.

This clone has just a few counts. The gene calls are TRBV28 and TRBJ2-1, with 7 nucleotides matching TRBD1. V shed 1 base, J shed 7 bases, and the junction held 1 base outside the gene matches. The CDR3 contains 13 residues. Germline CDR1 reads MDHEN; CDR2 reads SYDVKM. The CDR3 loop is CASSLLTGNEQFF. For the CDR3, the DNA is TGTGCCAGCAGTTTATTGACAGGGAATGAGCAGTTCTTC. The full variable domain, in which reference TRBV28 and TRBJ2-1 provide the parts outside the CDR3, is DVKVTQSSRYLVKRTGEKVFLECVQDMDHENMFWYRQDPGLGLRLIYFSYDVKMKEKGDIPEGYSVSREKKERFSLILESASTNQTSMYLCASSLLTGNEQFFGPGTRLTVL.

The rearrangement links TRBV28 to TRBJ2-7, with a tentative D call TRBD2 (5 bases). This CDR3 is 11 amino acids long. Between the trimmed V and J ends, which lost 7 bases and 5 bases, there was a span of 9 bases. In germline, CDR1 is MDHEN, CDR2 SYDVKM. The chain's CDR3 is CASTLANEQYF. DNA of the CDR3: TGTGCCAGCACCCTAGCTAACGAGCAGTACTTC.

The chain combines TRBV5-1 with TRBJ2-3; maybe TRBD2 (6 bases). CDR3 length equals 15 residues. Trimming pared 0 bases from V and 1 base from J, leaving 9 bases between. CDR1 is SGHRS and CDR2 is YFSETQ in the germline V gene. In DNA form, the CDR3 reads TGCGCCAGCAGCTTGGGCAGGGAGGGCACAGATACGCAGTATTTT. It is translated as CASSLGREGTDTQYF.

The rearrangement links TRBV18 to TRBJ2-2; TRBD1 is a possible D gene (5 bases). Germline CDR1 is KGHSH and CDR2 is LQKENI. This CDR3 region has 17 residues. The V gene lost 5 bases and the J gene lost 0 bases, with 16 bases spanning the gap. CDR3 protein: CASSTLSQGTNTGELFF. The DNA for the CDR3 is TGTGCCAGCTCAACACTTTCCCAGGGTACGAACACCGGGGAGCTGTTTTTT.

This rearrangement joins TRBV9 to TRBJ2-2; D gene unclear. Trimming left V 1 base short and J 2 bases short, with 12 bases between. Germline CDR1 SGDLS, CDR2 YYNGEE. The CDR3 is 16 amino acids. CDR3: CASSVKPLGNTGELFF. The CDR3, as DNA: TGTGCCAGCAGCGTAAAGCCGCTAGGAAACACCGGGGAGCTGTTTTTT.

The chain employs TRBV4-1 and TRBJ1-5, with D uncertain. This CDR3 has 13 residues. Trimming cost V 0 bases and J 9 bases, with 9 bases left between them. The germline CDR1 and CDR2 sequences are MGHRA and YSYEKL. The CDR3 is CASSQEEYGPQHF. The DNA of the CDR3 is TGCGCCAGCAGCCAAGAGGAGTACGGGCCCCAGCATTTT.

V gene TRBV4-2 combines with J gene TRBJ1-2; TRBD1 matches 12 bases. Germline V lookup: CDR1 LGHNA, CDR2 YNFKEQ. V shed 1 base and J 4 bases; nucleotides not matched to a gene: 4. CDR3 length equals 16 residues. DNA of the CDR3: TGTGCCAGCAGCCAAGGGGACAGGGGGCGAGGCTATGGCTACACCTTC. This encodes CASSQGDRGRGYGYTF.

This clone has just a few counts. Other DNA sequences in the sample encode the same CDR3. The gene calls are TRBV7-8 and TRBJ1-2; TRBD1 matches at 9 bases. V was pared by 5 bases and J by 5 bases, with 6 bases of the junction left unmatched. The CDR3 contains 14 residues. The germline V gene encodes CDR1 SGHVS and CDR2 FQNEAQ. CDR3 region: CASSRGQGGYGYTF. DNA of the CDR3: TGTGCCAGCAGCCGGGGACAGGGAGGATATGGCTACACCTTC.

The chain combines TRBV5-1 with TRBJ2-2; TRBD1 agrees at 8 bases. The germline CDR1 and CDR2 sequences are SGHRS and YFSETQ. This CDR3 has 15 amino acids. V gave up 4 bases and J gave up 2 bases; unmatched junction bases: 4. CDR3 region: CASSRGQANTGELFF. For the CDR3, the DNA is TGCGCCAGCAGCAGGGGACAGGCAAACACCGGGGAGCTGTTTTTT.

The rearrangement joins TRBV5-8 to TRBJ1-6, with TRBD1 as a possible D gene (6 bases). Germline V gene sequence: CDR1 SGHTS, CDR2 YDEGEE. V lost 6 bases to trimming and J lost 0 bases, with 16 bases between them. This CDR3 spans 17 amino acids. The CDR3 here is CASTHFGQSSYNSPLHF. CDR3 in DNA: TGTGCCAGCACCCATTTCGGACAGAGCTCCTATAATTCACCCCTCCACTTT.

The chain employs TRBV27 and TRBJ2-5; D is possibly TRBD2 (6 bases). Germline V gene sequence: CDR1 MNHEY, CDR2 SMNVEV (reference sequence). CDR3 length: 14 amino acids. V was pared by 3 bases and J by 1 base, with 9 bases between. The chain's CDR3 is CASSFGGSQETQYF. The CDR3 bases are TGTGCCAGCAGTTTCGGGGGATCCCAAGAGACCCAGTACTTC.

J is TRBJ2-7 and V is TRBV25-1, with D hard to call. The CDR3 has 13 residues. V was cut by 2 bases and J by 3 bases, with 8 bases left in between. Germline CDR1 is MGHDK and CDR2 is SYGVNS. CDR3 sequence reads: CASSEGQIYEQYF. CDR3 in DNA: TGTGCCAGCAGTGAAGGCCAGATCTACGAGCAGTACTTC.

This chain links TRBV6-5 with TRBJ1-1; D unresolved. This CDR3 has 15 residues. Germline V gene data show CDR1 as MNHEY and CDR2 as SVGAGI. V lost 0 bases and J 5 bases, leaving 13 bases between the germline ends. CDR3 sequence reads: CASSYSSRGQTEAFF. The CDR3 DNA follows: TGTGCCAGCAGTTACTCGAGTAGAGGTCAGACTGAAGCTTTCTTT.

This chain joins TRBV10-2 and TRBJ2-7; 11 bases fit TRBD1. Germline-derived CDR1 and CDR2 are WSHSY and SAAADI. CDR3 length: 14 amino acids. After removal of 4 bases from V and 2 bases from J, the junction contained 1 base not matched to a gene. In DNA, the CDR3 is TGCGCCAGCAGTGGGACAGGGGGCGCCTACGAGCAGTACTTC. Encoded protein: CASSGTGGAYEQYF.

The V and J genes are TRBV2 and TRBJ2-7, with TRBD1 matching over 9 bases. CDR3 length: 14 residues. The ends lost 6 bases at V and 4 bases at J; junction bases unmatched: 7. Germline values: CDR1 SNHLY, CDR2 FYNNEI. This CDR3 is CASSEDRGAYEQYF. CDR3 nucleotide sequence: TGTGCCAGCAGCGAGGACAGGGGCGCTTACGAGCAGTACTTC.

The rearrangement uses TRBV6-5 and TRBJ2-7, with D perhaps matching TRBD2 (5 bases). CDR3 size: 12 residues. CDR1 and CDR2 (germline): MNHEY, SVGAGI. V shed 5 bases and J shed 3 bases, with 8 bases lying between them. Here the CDR3 reads CASSEGLYEQYF. DNA for the CDR3: TGTGCCAGCAGTGAAGGACTCTACGAGCAGTACTTC.

The V gene is TRBV5-6, the J gene TRBJ2-5, with TRBD2 matching over 9 bases. Trimming cost V 4 bases and J 4 bases; bases outside gene matches: 5. Germline V gene sequence: CDR1 SGHDT, CDR2 YYEEEE. CDR3 length: 14 amino acids. The CDR3 protein is CASSPGLARETQYF. In nucleotides, the CDR3 is TGTGCCAGCAGCCCCGGACTAGCGAGAGAGACCCAGTACTTC. Drawing the rest from reference TRBV5-6 and TRBJ2-5, the complete variable domain is DAGVTQSPTHLIKTRGQQVTLRCSPKSGHDTVSWYQQALGQGPQFIFQYYEEEERQRGNFPDRFSGHQFPNYSSELNVNALLLGDSALYLCASSPGLARETQYFGPGTRLLVL.

This clone was detected only a few times. This chain uses TRBV10-1 with TRBJ2-5; 8 bases line up with TRBD2. Trimming at V came to 2 bases and at J to 5 bases, leaving 10 bases not matched to a gene. Germline loops: CDR1 WNHNN, CDR2 SYGVQD (reference sequence). The CDR3 spans 16 residues. The CDR3 region has the DNA TGCGCCAGCAGTGAGACCTTCGGGGGGGGGTATGAGACCCAGTACTTC. Protein sequence: CASSETFGGGYETQYF.

The J gene is TRBJ2-1, the V gene TRBV4-1; a weak D match, TRBD1 (6 bases). The CDR3 runs to 13 residues. V gave up 2 bases and J gave up 6 bases, with 8 bases separating them. Germline V gives CDR1 MGHRA, CDR2 YSYEKL. The CDR3: CASSQRTANEQFF. In DNA form, the CDR3 reads TGCGCCAGCAGCCAACGGACAGCCAATGAGCAGTTCTTC.

This clone is a singleton in its sample. The chain employs TRBV28 and TRBJ2-5, with D perhaps matching TRBD1 (5 bases). Looked up from germline, CDR1 is MDHEN and CDR2 is SYDVKM. The CDR3 is 15 residues long. V lost 2 bases and J 1 base, leaving 11 bases between the germline ends. This CDR3 is CASSLPQVPQETQYF. The CDR3 DNA follows: TGTGCCAGCAGTTTACCACAGGTACCCCAAGAGACCCAGTACTTC.

The J gene is TRBJ1-6, the V gene TRBV19, with a possible D match to TRBD1 (5 bases). Per germline, CDR1 LNHDA and CDR2 SQIVND (reference sequence). V shed 1 base and J shed 8 bases, with 12 bases lying between them. The CDR3 is 15 amino acids. CDR3 nucleotide sequence: TGTGCCAGTAGTATAGGTAGGGGAATCGATTCACCCCTCCACTTT. Translated: CASSIGRGIDSPLHF.

This clone showed up just a few times. The V gene is TRBV6-5, the J gene TRBJ2-5; a possible D gene is TRBD2 (5 bases). The germline V gene encodes CDR1 MNHEY and CDR2 SVGAGI. V was shortened by 6 bases and J by 5 bases, with 19 bases between the two germline ends. The CDR3 has 15 residues. DNA for the CDR3: TGTGCCAGCAGCCCCCCAGGCAGGCCGGGGGAGACCCAGTACTTC. It is translated as CASSPPGRPGETQYF.

V and J are TRBV5-1 and TRBJ2-7; TRBD2 matches 7 bases. Germline assignment: CDR1 SGHRS and CDR2 YFSETQ. Germline trimming cut 4 bases from V and 3 bases from J; bases unmatched to any gene: 10. CDR3 length: 15 amino acids. The CDR3 DNA reads TGCGCCAGCAGCCCTGGGGGAGGGCTTGTCTACGAGCAGTACTTC. This encodes CASSPGGGLVYEQYF.

This sequence joins TRBV5-5 and TRBJ2-7, with TRBD2 identical over 8 bases. Germline lookup yields CDR1 SGHKS and CDR2 YYEKEE (reference sequence). The CDR3 has 15 amino acids. The trim removed 4 bases at V and 5 bases at J, leaving 11 bases unmatched. The CDR3 DNA is TGTGCCAGCAGCACCCAAATAGCGGGGCTTAACGAGCAGTACTTC. It translates to CASSTQIAGLNEQYF.

For the CDR3, the DNA is TGTGCCAGCAGGTACGGGACTGAAGCTTTCTTT. Amino acid sequence: CASRYGTEAFF. V and J are TRBV28 and TRBJ1-1; D gene uncertain. The CDR3 has 11 amino acids. Trimming stripped 6 bases from V and 5 bases from J, with 7 bases between. The germline gives CDR1 MDHEN, CDR2 SYDVKM.

V and J are TRBV5-1 and TRBJ2-3, with a possible D match to TRBD2 (6 bases). The CDR3 runs 14 residues. CDR1 is SGHRS, CDR2 YFSETQ, per germline. V was trimmed by 3 bases and J by 0 bases, leaving 8 bases between them. In nucleotides, the CDR3 is TGCGCCAGCAGCTCCGGGGGAAGCACAGATACGCAGTATTTT. Translated: CASSSGGSTDTQYF.

The chain recombines TRBV7-8 with TRBJ2-1; D perhaps matches TRBD1 (7 bases). Germline CDR1 and CDR2: SGHVS and FQNEAQ. Trimming pared 0 bases from V and 4 bases from J, leaving 13 bases between. This CDR3 has 16 residues. CDR3 protein: CASSLARRGRYNEQFF. The DNA for the CDR3 is TGTGCCAGCAGCTTAGCCCGGAGGGGGCGGTACAATGAGCAGTTCTTC.

The chain has TRBV28 and TRBJ2-3, with 7 bases identical to TRBD2. V was clipped by 4 bases and J by 7 bases; unmatched bases: 11. This CDR3 comprises 15 residues. Germline loops: CDR1 MDHEN, CDR2 SYDVKM. The DNA of the CDR3 is TGTGCCAGCAGTTGGGGGGGGACCGGCATGAATACGCAGTATTTT. It translates to CASSWGGTGMNTQYF.

This clone was counted a few times. The chain joins TRBV6-4 to TRBJ2-3, with 8 bases aligning to TRBD2. The CDR3 consists of 16 residues. Germline-derived CDR1 and CDR2 are MRHNA and SNTAGT. The trim removed 2 bases at V and 4 bases at J, leaving 8 bases unmatched. The CDR3 DNA is TGTGCCAGCAGTGACGGTAGTGCGGGGGGCGCAGATACGCAGTATTTT. Encoded protein: CASSDGSAGGADTQYF.

The V and J genes are TRBV10-3 and TRBJ1-5; D unclear. Germline V gives CDR1 ENHRY, CDR2 SYGVKD. V was cut by 0 bases and J by 0 bases, with 12 bases left in between. The CDR3 consists of 17 residues. The CDR3 DNA reads as TGTGCCATCAGTGAGTCACAGCCTGTCCATAGCAATCAGCCCCAGCATTTT. This encodes CAISESQPVHSNQPQHF.